Below are 17 T cell receptor beta chains sequenced from a single sample in a study of blood T cells in healthy people across ages. The authors ran a second PCR of roughly 6 to 11 cycles using a sample-barcoded 5' primer and a J-beta primer mix. TCRdb processed the 5' RACE reads anew with MiXCR; each CDR3 protein has one entry. The data contain 550,000 to 800,000 distinct CDR3 sequences, around 20% of them seen just once; the ten biggest clones take up 3% to 4.5%. Sequenced input: blood. All receptors come from a man aged 70 or older in good health.

The V and J genes are TRBV20-1 and TRBJ2-3; 7 bases map to TRBD2. J lost 5 bases, V lost 8 bases, and 10 bases had no gene match. Germline V gene lookup returns CDR1 DFQATT and CDR2 SNEGSKA (reference sequence). The CDR3 covers 13 residues. For the CDR3, the DNA is TGCAGTCCCGCCGGGGGGTCAGGAGATACGCAGTATTTT. It specifies CSPAGGSGDTQYF.

This clonotype occurred a few times. The chain joins TRBV3-1 to TRBJ2-1; D unresolved. The CDR3 runs 14 residues. The V end lost 4 bases, the J end lost 7 bases, and 14 bases lay between the germline ends. CDR1 is LGHDT and CDR2 is YNNKEL in the germline V gene (reference sequence). This CDR3 reads CASSRSFPLNEQFF. In nucleotides, the CDR3 is TGTGCCAGCAGCCGCTCTTTTCCGCTGAATGAGCAGTTCTTC.

This chain connects TRBV28 to TRBJ2-7; the match to TRBD1 covers 7 bases. Germline CDR1 reads MDHEN; CDR2 reads SYDVKM. The CDR3 consists of 9 residues. The CDR3 sequence is CTTGDEQYF. CDR3 DNA sequence: TGTACCACAGGGGACGAGCAGTACTTC.

This clonotype has a count of ten or more. The chain couples TRBV7-9 to TRBJ2-7; D might be TRBD1 or TRBD2, each matching 5 bases. Trimming left V 3 bases short and J 2 bases short, with 8 bases between. The V gene's germline CDR1 is SEHNR and CDR2 FQNEAQ (reference sequence). The CDR3 is 13 residues long. Here the CDR3 DNA reads TGTGCCAGCAGCTTCGGGGCTGCCTACGAGCAGTACTTC. Encoded protein: CASSFGAAYEQYF.

The genes are TRBV28 and TRBJ2-3; D not certain. CDR1 MDHEN and CDR2 SYDVKM come from the germline V gene. This CDR3 has 14 residues. Trimming stripped 5 bases from V and 2 bases from J, with 11 bases between. DNA of the CDR3: TGTGCCAGCAGTCCCCCGGCGTTCACAGATACGCAGTATTTT. Amino acids: CASSPPAFTDTQYF.

This clonotype appeared many times. The chain combines TRBV10-3 with TRBJ2-1; TRBD1 agrees at 9 bases. The CDR3 length is 13 residues. CDR1 is ENHRY and CDR2 is SYGVKD in the germline V gene. V was pared by 5 bases and J by 10 bases, with 6 bases of the junction left unmatched. This chain's CDR3 is CAISRDRVREQFF. CDR3 in DNA: TGTGCCATCAGTAGGGACAGGGTAAGGGAGCAGTTCTTC.

This clonotype was observed many times. V usage is TRBV29-1 and J usage is TRBJ1-3; no clear D gene. The V end was cut by 2 bases, the J end by 4 bases, with 6 bases between. The germline V gene has CDR1 SQVTM and CDR2 ANQGSEA. CDR3 length equals 12 residues. CDR3 protein: CSVELGGNTIYF. Written as DNA, the CDR3 is TGCAGCGTTGAACTCGGGGGAAACACCATATATTTT.

The chain uses TRBV20-1 and TRBJ2-5; 7 bases match TRBD2. Judging by the DNA end, TRBJ2-7 fits better; the J call may be wrong. Germline-derived CDR1 and CDR2 are DFQATT and SNEGSKA (reference sequence). The CDR3 extends over 14 amino acids. The chain's CDR3 is CSAIPGTTTYEQYF. CDR3 in DNA: TGCAGTGCCATTCCCGGGACTACAACCTACGAGCAGTACTTC.

V and J are TRBV6-2 or TRBV6-3 and TRBJ2-7, with D possibly matching TRBD2 (6 bases). Germline CDR1 reads MNHEY; CDR2 reads SVGEGT. CDR3 length equals 15 residues. V was shortened by 4 bases and J by 3 bases, with 16 bases between the two germline ends. Written as DNA, the CDR3 is TGTGCCAGCAGTTCCCCGGGACTCGGAGTCTACGAGCAGTACTTC. Translation gives CASSSPGLGVYEQYF.

Only a few counts were recorded for this clonotype. V gene TRBV12-3 or TRBV12-4 combines with J gene TRBJ1-5, with 8 bases identical to TRBD1. The CDR3 loop spans 16 amino acids. J was trimmed by 4 bases and V by 1 base; bases with no gene match: 6. CDR3 in DNA: TGTGCCAGCAGTTTAGACGGGGACAGGCCGAATCAGCCCCAGCATTTT. Its protein is CASSLDGDRPNQPQHF.

The V gene is TRBV5-4, the J gene TRBJ1-4; no firm D call. The V gene's germline CDR1 is SGHNT and CDR2 YYREEE (reference sequence). This CDR3 has 13 amino acids. The ends were cut back, 1 base at V and 8 bases at J, with 9 bases in the middle. This CDR3 reads CASSLPTQEKLFF. The DNA for the CDR3 is TGTGCCAGCAGCTTGCCGACCCAGGAAAAACTGTTTTTT.

This clonotype was found a few times. The V gene is TRBV20-1, the J gene TRBJ2-7; 7 positions agree with TRBD2. CDR3 length equals 12 residues. Trimming cost V 3 bases and J 5 bases; bases outside gene matches: 4. Looked up from germline, CDR1 is DFQATT and CDR2 is SNEGSKA (reference sequence). The CDR3, as DNA: TGCAGTGCTAGTCCCAGCGGGAACGAGCAGTACTTC. Protein product: CSASPSGNEQYF.

This clonotype was seen more than once but under ten times. The rearrangement links TRBV3-1 to TRBJ2-3, with TRBD2 matching over 8 bases. With 1 base clipped from V and 6 bases from J, the junction kept 12 bases outside the gene matches. The CDR3 is made up of 17 amino acids. Germline lookup yields CDR1 LGHDT and CDR2 YNNKEL (reference sequence). This chain's CDR3 is CASSQVGGRPQGDTQYF. The CDR3 region has the DNA TGTGCCAGCAGCCAAGTCGGCGGGAGGCCTCAAGGGGATACGCAGTATTTT.

This clonotype was picked up a small number of times. The V and J genes are TRBV15 and TRBJ2-5; TRBD2 matches at 10 bases. The germline CDR1 and CDR2 sequences are LNHNV and YYDKDF (reference sequence). Trimming at V came to 1 base and at J to 0 bases, leaving 8 bases not matched to a gene. The CDR3 contains 18 residues. CDR3 protein: CATSRGASGRSNQETQYF. The CDR3 nucleotides are TGTGCCACCAGCAGAGGTGCTAGCGGGAGATCTAACCAAGAGACCCAGTACTTC.

This rearrangement joins TRBV20-1 to TRBJ2-3, with TRBD2 as a possible D gene (5 bases). Trimming took 0 bases from V and 3 from J, leaving 13 bases between them. Germline lookup yields CDR1 DFQATT and CDR2 SNEGSKA (reference sequence). The CDR3 runs 15 residues. The CDR3 sequence is CSARDLRSGTDTQYF. The CDR3 coding sequence is TGCAGTGCTAGAGATTTAAGGTCGGGGACAGATACGCAGTATTTT.

This chain links TRBV12-3 or TRBV12-4 with TRBJ2-1, with 7 positions matching TRBD2. This CDR3 comprises 15 residues. V was clipped by 2 bases and J by 10 bases; unmatched bases: 11. The chain's CDR3 is CASSLNGDYPQEQFF. In DNA, the CDR3 is TGTGCCAGCAGTTTAAACGGGGACTACCCCCAAGAGCAGTTCTTC.

The table lists this clonotype with a few counts. One junction end does not reproduce the germline sequence, and a read error may be involved. This chain uses TRBV7-6 with TRBJ2-2, with a tentative D call TRBD2 (5 bases). CDR1 is SGHVS and CDR2 is FNYEAQ in the germline V gene. CDR3 length: 14 amino acids. The chain's CDR3 is CASSLELNTGEPFF. For the CDR3, the DNA is TGTGCCAGCAGCTTAGAACTGAACACCGGGGAGCCGTTTTTT. Variable domain in full (rest from reference TRBV7-6 and TRBJ2-2): GAGVSQSPRYKVTKRGQDVALRCDPISGHVSLYWYRQALGQGPEFLTYFNYEAQQDKSGLPNDRFSAERPEGSISTLTIQRTEQRDSAMYRCASSLELNTGEPFFGEGSRLTVL.